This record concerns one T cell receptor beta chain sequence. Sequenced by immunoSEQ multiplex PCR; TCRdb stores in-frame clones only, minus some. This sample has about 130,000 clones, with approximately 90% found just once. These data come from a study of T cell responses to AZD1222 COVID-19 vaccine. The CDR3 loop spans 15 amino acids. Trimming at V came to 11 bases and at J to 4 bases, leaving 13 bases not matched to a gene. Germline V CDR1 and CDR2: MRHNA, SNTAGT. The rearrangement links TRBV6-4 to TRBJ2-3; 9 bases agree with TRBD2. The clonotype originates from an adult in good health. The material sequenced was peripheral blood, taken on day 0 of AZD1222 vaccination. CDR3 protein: CAPRSAGGWADTQYF. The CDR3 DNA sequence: TGTGCCCCCCGGAGCGCGGGGGGGTGGGCAGATACGCAGTATTTT.